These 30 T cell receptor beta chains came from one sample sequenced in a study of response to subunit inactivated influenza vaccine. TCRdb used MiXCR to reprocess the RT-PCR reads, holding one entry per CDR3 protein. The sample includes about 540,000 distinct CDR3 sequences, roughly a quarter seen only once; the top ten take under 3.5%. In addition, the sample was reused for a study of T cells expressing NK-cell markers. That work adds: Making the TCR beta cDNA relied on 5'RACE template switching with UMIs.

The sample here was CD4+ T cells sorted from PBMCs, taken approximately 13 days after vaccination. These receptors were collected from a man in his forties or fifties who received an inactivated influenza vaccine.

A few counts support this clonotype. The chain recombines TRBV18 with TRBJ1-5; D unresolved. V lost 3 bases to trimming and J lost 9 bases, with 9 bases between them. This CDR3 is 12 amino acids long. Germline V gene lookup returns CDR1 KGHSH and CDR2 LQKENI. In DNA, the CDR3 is TGTGCCAGCTCACCGCCGGCGGGGCCCCAGCATTTT. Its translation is CASSPPAGPQHF. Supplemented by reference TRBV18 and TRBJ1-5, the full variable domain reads NAGVMQNPRHLVRRRGQEARLRCSPMKGHSHVYWYRQLPEEGLKFMVYLQKENIIDESGMPKERFSAEFPKEGPSILRIQQVVRGDSAAYFCASSPPAGPQHFGDGTRLSIL.

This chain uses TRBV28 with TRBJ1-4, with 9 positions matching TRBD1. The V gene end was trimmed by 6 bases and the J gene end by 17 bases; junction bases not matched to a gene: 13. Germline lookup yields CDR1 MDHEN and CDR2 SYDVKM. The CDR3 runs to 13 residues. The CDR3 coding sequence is TGTGCCAGCAGGGGACAGGGCTACTCCTGGGGCTTTTTT. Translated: CASRGQGYSWGFF.

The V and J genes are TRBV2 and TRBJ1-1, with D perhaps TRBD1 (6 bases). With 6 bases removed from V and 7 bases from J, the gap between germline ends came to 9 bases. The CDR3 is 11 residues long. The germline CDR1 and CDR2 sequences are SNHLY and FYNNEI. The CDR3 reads CASSRTVEAFF. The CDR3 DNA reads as TGTGCCAGCAGCCGGACAGTTGAAGCTTTCTTT.

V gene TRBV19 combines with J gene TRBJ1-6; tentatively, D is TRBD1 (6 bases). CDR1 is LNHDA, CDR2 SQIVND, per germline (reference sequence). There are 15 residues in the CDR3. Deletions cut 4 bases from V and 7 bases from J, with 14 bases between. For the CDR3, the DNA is TGTGCCAGTAGTAGACAGGCTTTCCGGAATTCACCCCTCCACTTT. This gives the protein CASSRQAFRNSPLHF. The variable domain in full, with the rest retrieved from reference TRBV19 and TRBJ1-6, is DGGITQSPKYLFRKEGQNVTLSCEQNLNHDAMYWYRQDPGQGLRLIYYSQIVNDFQKGDIAEGYSVSREKKESFPLTVTSAQKNPTAFYLCASSRQAFRNSPLHFGNGTRLTVT.

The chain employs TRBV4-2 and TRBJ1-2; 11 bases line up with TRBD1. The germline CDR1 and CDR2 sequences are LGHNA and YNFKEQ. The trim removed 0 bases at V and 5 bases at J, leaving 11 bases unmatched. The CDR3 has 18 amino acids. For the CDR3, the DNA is TGTGCCAGCAGCCAAGACCTGGGTAGGACAGGGGGCGGGTATGGCTACACCTTC. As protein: CASSQDLGRTGGGYGYTF.

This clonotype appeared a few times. This CDR3 reads CSALGTSGSQETQYF. The CDR3 DNA is TGCAGTGCCCTCGGGACTAGCGGGAGCCAAGAGACCCAGTACTTC. The rearrangement links TRBV20-1 to TRBJ2-5; TRBD2 agrees at 14 bases. The germline gives CDR1 DFQATT, CDR2 SNEGSKA (reference sequence). The CDR3 consists of 15 residues. V lost 6 bases, J lost 1 base, and 4 bases stayed unmatched.

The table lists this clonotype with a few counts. The CDR3 DNA follows: TGTGCCAGCAGCTACTACAGCACAGATACGCAGTATTTT. Translating gives CASSYYSTDTQYF. The chain combines TRBV7-2 with TRBJ2-3; the D is unclear. CDR3 length: 13 amino acids. CDR1 SGHTA and CDR2 FQGNSA come from the germline V gene. The V gene lost 4 bases and the J gene lost 0 bases, with 5 bases spanning the gap.

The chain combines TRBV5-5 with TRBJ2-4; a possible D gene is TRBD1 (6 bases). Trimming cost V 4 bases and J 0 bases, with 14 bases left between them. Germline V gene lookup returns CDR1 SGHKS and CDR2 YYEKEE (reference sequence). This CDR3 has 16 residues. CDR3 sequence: CASSGWTAIAKNIQYF. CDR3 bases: TGTGCCAGCAGCGGCTGGACAGCGATAGCCAAAAACATTCAGTACTTC.

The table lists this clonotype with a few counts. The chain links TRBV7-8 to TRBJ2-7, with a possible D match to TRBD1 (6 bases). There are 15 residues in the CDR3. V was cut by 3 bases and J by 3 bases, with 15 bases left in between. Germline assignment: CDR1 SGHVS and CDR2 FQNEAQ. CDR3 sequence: CASSFGRGGYYEQYF. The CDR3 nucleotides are TGTGCCAGCAGCTTTGGCAGGGGTGGTTACTACGAGCAGTACTTC.

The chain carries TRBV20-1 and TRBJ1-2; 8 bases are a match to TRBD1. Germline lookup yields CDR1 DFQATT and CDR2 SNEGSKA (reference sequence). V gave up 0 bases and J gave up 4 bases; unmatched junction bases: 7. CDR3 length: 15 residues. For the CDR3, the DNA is TGCAGTGCTAGAGATCTCGCAGGGGGCAGCTATGGCTACACCTTC. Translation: CSARDLAGGSYGYTF.

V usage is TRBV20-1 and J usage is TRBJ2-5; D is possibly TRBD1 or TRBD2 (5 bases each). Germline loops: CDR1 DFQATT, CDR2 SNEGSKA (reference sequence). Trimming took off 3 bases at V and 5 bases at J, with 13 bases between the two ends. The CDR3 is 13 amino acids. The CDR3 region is CSASEGPGETQYF. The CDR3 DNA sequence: TGCAGTGCTAGTGAGGGGCCTGGGGAGACCCAGTACTTC.

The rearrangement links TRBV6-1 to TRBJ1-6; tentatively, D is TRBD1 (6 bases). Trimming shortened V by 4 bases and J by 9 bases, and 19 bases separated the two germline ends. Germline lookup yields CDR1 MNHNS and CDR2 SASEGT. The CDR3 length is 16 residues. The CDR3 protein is CASSVNLGQILSPLHF. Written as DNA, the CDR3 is TGTGCCAGCAGTGTAAATCTCGGACAGATACTTTCACCCCTCCACTTT.

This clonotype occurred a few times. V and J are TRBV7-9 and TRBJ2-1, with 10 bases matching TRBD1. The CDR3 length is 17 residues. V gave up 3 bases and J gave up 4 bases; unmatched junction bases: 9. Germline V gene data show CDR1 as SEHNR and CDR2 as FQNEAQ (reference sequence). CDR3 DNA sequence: TGTGCCAGCAGCTTCGCCGGGACAGGGGCCGGTTACAATGAGCAGTTCTTC. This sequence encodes CASSFAGTGAGYNEQFF.

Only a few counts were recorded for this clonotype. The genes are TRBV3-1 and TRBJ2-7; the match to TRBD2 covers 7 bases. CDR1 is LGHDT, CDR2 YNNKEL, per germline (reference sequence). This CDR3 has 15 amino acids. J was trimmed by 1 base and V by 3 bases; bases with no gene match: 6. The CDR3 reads CASSQGLRGSYEQYF. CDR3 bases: TGTGCCAGCAGCCAGGGACTGCGGGGGTCCTACGAGCAGTACTTC.

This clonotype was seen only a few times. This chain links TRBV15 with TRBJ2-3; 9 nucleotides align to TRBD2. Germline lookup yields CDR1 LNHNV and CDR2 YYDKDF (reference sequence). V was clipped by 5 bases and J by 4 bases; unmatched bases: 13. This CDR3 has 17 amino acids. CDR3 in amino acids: CATSLDFSGRGPDTQYF. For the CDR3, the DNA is TGTGCCACCAGCTTGGATTTTAGCGGGAGAGGGCCAGATACGCAGTATTTT. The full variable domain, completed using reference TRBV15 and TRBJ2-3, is DAMVIQNPRYQVTQFGKPVTLSCSQTLNHNVMYWYQQKSSQAPKLLFHYYDKDFNNEADTPDNFQSRRPNTSFCFLDIRSPGLGDTAMYLCATSLDFSGRGPDTQYFGPGTRLTVL.

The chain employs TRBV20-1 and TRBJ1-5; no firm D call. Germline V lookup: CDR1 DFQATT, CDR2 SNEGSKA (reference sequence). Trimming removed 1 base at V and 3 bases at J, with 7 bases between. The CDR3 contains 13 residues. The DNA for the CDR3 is TGCAGTGCTAGAGGGGTTTCCAATCAGCCCCAGCATTTT. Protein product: CSARGVSNQPQHF.

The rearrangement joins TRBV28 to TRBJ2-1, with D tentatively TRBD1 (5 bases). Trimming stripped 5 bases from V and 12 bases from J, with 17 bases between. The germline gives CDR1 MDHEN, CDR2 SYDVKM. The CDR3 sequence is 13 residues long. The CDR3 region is CASSGVWGRRQFF. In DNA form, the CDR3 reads TGTGCCAGCAGTGGGGTGTGGGGCCGCCGGCAGTTCTTC.

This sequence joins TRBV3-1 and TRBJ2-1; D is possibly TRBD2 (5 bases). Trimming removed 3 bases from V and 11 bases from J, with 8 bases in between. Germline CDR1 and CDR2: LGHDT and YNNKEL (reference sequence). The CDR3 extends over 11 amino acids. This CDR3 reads CASSHLAKQFF. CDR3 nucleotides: TGTGCCAGCAGCCACCTAGCAAAGCAGTTCTTC.

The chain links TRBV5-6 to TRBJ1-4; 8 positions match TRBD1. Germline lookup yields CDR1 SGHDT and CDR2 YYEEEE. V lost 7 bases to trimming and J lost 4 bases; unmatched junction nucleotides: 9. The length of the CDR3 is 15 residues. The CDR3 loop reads CASGRQGKINEKLFF. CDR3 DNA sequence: TGTGCCAGCGGGAGACAGGGGAAGATTAATGAAAAACTGTTTTTT.

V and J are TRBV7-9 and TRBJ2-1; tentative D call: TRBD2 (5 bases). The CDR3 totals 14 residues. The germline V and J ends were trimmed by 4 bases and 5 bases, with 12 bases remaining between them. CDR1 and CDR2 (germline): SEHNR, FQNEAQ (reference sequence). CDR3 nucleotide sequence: TGTGCCAGCAGCTCCCGGCGGGTCGACAATGAGCAGTTCTTC. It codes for CASSSRRVDNEQFF.

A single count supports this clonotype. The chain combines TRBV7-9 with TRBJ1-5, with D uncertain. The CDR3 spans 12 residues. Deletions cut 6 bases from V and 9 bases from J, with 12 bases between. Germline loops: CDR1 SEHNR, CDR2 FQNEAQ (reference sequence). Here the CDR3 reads CASSGPGGPQHF. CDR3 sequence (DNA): TGTGCCAGCAGTGGACCGGGAGGGCCCCAGCATTTT.

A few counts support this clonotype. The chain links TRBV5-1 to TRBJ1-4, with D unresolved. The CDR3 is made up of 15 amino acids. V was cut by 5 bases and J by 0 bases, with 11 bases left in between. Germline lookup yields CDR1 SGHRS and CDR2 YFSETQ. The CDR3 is CASRGGLATNEKLFF. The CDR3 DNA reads TGCGCCAGCAGAGGAGGGCTGGCAACTAATGAAAAACTGTTTTTT.

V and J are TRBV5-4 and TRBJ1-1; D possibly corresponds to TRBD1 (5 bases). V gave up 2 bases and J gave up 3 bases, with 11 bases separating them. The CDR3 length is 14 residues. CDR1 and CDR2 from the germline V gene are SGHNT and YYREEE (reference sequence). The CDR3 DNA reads TGTGCCAGCAGCTTTGACGGGGGAGACACTGAAGCTTTCTTT. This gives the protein CASSFDGGDTEAFF.

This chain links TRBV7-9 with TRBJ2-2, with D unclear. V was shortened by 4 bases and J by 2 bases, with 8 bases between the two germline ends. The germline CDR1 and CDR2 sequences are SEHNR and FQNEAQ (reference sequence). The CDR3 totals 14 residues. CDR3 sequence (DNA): TGTGCCAGCAGCTCCGCCCCCAACACCGGGGAGCTGTTTTTT. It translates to CASSSAPNTGELFF.

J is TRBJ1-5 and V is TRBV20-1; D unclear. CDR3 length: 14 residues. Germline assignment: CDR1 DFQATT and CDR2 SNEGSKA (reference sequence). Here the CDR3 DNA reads TGCAGCGCCCATAGGAGATATAGCAATCAGCCCCAGCATTTT. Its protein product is CSAHRRYSNQPQHF.

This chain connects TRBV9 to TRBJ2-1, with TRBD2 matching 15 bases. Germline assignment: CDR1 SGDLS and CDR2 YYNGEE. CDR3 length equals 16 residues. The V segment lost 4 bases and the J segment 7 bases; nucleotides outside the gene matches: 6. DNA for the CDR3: TGTGCCAGCAGCACACTGGGACTAGCGGGAGGAAATGAGCAGTTCTTC. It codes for CASSTLGLAGGNEQFF.

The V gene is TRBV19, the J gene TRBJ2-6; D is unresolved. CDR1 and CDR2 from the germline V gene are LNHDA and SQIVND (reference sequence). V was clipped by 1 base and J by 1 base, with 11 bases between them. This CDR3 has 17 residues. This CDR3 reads CASSIAGYTSGANVLTF. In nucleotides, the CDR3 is TGTGCCAGTAGTATAGCTGGCTATACTTCTGGGGCCAACGTCCTGACTTTC.

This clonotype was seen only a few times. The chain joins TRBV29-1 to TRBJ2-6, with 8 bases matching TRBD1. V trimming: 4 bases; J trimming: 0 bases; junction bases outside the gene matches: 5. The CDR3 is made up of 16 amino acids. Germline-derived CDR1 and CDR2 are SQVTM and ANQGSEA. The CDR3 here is CSVGDRPYSGANVLTF. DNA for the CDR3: TGCAGCGTTGGGGACAGGCCTTACTCTGGGGCCAACGTCCTGACTTTC.

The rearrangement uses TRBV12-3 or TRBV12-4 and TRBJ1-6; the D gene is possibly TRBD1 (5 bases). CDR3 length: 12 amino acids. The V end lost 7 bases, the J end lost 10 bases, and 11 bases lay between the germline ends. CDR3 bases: TGTGCCAGCACTGGACAACGCTCACCCCTCCACTTT. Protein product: CASTGQRSPLHF.

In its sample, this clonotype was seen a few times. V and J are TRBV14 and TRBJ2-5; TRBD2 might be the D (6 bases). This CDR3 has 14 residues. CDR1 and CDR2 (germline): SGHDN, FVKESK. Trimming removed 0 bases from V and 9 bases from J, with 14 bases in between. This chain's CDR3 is CASSQDTVQRAQYF. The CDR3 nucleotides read TGTGCCAGCAGCCAAGATACAGTACAGCGGGCCCAGTACTTC.